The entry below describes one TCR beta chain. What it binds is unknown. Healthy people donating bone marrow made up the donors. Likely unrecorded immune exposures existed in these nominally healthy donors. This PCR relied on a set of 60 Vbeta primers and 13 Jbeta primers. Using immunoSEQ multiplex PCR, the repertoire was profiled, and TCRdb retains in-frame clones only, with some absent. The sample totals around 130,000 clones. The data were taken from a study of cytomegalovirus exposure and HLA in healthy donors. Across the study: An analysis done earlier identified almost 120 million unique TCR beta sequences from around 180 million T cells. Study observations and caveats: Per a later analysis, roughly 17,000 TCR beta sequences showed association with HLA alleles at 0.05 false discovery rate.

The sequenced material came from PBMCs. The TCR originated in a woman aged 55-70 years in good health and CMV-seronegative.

CDR3 in amino acids: CASQGRGDTEAFF. The CDR3 nucleotides read TGTGCCTCCCAGGGCAGGGGTGACACTGAAGCTTTCTTT. V is TRBV7-3 and J is TRBJ1-1, with a tentative D call TRBD1 (6 bases). The CDR3 loop spans 13 amino acids. Germline lookup yields CDR1 SGHTA and CDR2 FQGTGA. Trimming removed 11 bases from V and 3 bases from J, with 16 bases in between. The full variable domain, in which reference TRBV7-3 and TRBJ1-1 provide the parts outside the CDR3, is GAGVSQTPSNKVTEKGKYVELRCDPISGHTALYWYRQSLGQGPEFLIYFQGTGAADDSGLPNDRFFAVRPEGSVSTLKIQRTERGDSAVYLCASQGRGDTEAFFGQGTRLTVV.